This T cell receptor beta chain was captured by sequencing in a study of T cell responses to AZD1222 COVID-19 vaccine (dated by TCRdb to the early 2020s). Notes on the research overall: AZD1222 recipients given second doses at about 4 weeks or at about 12 weeks were pooled, since spike-specific TCR depth and breadth were not found to differ between the two schedules. A total of more than 230 trial participants underwent TCR sequencing, of whom some 200 had received two doses of AZD1222 and approximately 26 had received two doses of the MenACWY control vaccine. Trial participants were enrolled by age into 18-55, 56-69 and 70-plus year subgroups, with roughly 150, 30 and 60 TCR-sequenced participants respectively.

V and J are truncated by 3 bases and 0 bases respectively, leaving an intervening sequence of 11 bases. CDR1 and CDR2 are read off the germline V gene (reference sequence) as DFQATT and SNEGSKA. The CDR3 covers 14 residues, taking in both the cysteine and the phenylalanine. Left in the record is the CDR3 DNA by itself, 42 bases read in frame from the first base. Study-wide findings and limitations: The vaccine-associated CD4 TCRs covered the entire spike protein, and the dominant responses fell in regions 160-218 and 743-854. In the small 56-69-year group, the increase in depth fell short of significance, most likely because of low power. No day 14 peak-response samples were available, so repertoires were characterized only after the peak T cell response. Participants were mostly white British, with more females than males. The authors suggested clonal diversity may have been underestimated. Conclusions about previously exposed vaccinees are limited, since just 5 or 6 AZD1222 recipients were seropositive for SARS-CoV-2 at baseline. Epitopes outside the regions mutated in the B.1.351 and B.1.1.7 variants were reportedly recognized by nearly half of the unique spike-specific TCRs. After two AZD1222 doses, spike-specific TCR breadth and depth were significantly higher than at day 0 and than in MenACWY recipients.

The CDR3 regions of human TCRbeta chains were analyzed by immunosequencing. The study's own analysis went as follows. Repertoire TCRs were checked for matches against a reference library of SARS-CoV-2-specific TCRs that had been generated using the MIRA antigen-specificity platform. Breadth was defined as the fraction of unique TCRs that were SARS-CoV-2-associated, and depth was defined as the fraction of total T cells that were SARS-CoV-2-associated. Each spike-specific TCR was assigned to its reactive spike region and to a CD4 or CD8 class using the MIRA data. Log10-transformed breadth and depth values were compared by one-way ANOVA with Sidak's multiple comparisons tests. Here the immuneACCESS table is served through TCRdb, limited to in-frame sequences with V and J called. Missing clones are a known gap in these copies; in checked studies unresolved V genes cover under half, and the rest lacks a known reason. V and J calls plus clone size are reproduced from that table; the DNA served to infer D and trimming. The sample table records 95,000 to 150,000 clones; under 90% of these occur just once. The biggest ten clones account for about 4.1% of the sample.

The time point label, as the study defines it: baseline before first vaccination. Vaccinee samples came from UK trials COV001 and COV002, including a single-blind randomized controlled phase 2/3 trial of AZD1222 (ChAdOx1 nCoV-19) in healthy adults. For TCRbeta chain sequencing, PBMC samples from trial participants were taken at day 0 and at day 28 after the second dose. As for this clone: The antigen it recognizes is unknown. No per-base quality is available; no much larger clone lies one base away.

This clonotype was obtained from an adult in good health. This specimen consisted of peripheral blood, obtained on day 0 of AZD1222 vaccination. The V gene is TRBV20-1 and the J gene is TRBJ2-5; D gene: possibly TRBD2, on 5 matching bases. The CDR3: CSASRGQDQETQYF. In nucleotides, the sequence is TGCAGTGCTAGTCGAGGGCAGGACCAAGAGACCCAGTACTTC.